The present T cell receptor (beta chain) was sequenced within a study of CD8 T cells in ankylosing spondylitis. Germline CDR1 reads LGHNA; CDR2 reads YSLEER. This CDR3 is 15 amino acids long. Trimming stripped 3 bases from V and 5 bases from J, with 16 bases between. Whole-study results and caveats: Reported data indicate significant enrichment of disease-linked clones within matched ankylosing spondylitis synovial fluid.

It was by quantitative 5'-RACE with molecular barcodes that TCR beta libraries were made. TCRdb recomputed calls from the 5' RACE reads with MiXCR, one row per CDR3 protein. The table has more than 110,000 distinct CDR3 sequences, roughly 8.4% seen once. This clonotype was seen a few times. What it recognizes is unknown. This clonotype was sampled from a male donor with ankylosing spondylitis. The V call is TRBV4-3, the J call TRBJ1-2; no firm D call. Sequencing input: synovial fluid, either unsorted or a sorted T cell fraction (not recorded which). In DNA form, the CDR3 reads TGCGCCAGCAGCCACCGATCCAGACCCTCGTATGGCTACACCTTC. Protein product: CASSHRSRPSYGYTF.